Listed here is a single T cell receptor beta chain. The data derive from a study of blood T cell repertoires in COVID-19. As processed by the authors: Reference gene primer amplification gave nucleated cell count estimates. Generated by immunoSEQ multiplex PCR, the TCRdb table keeps only in-frame clones and is missing some. Clone size and V and J calls were adopted from that table, with D and trimming inferred from the DNA. The sample consists of approximately 150,000 clones, approximately 84% of them appearing once. V gave up 4 bases and J gave up 9 bases; unmatched junction bases: 0. The length of the CDR3 is 12 residues. In germline, CDR1 is SQVTM, CDR2 ANQGSEA.

The sequencing input was peripheral blood. This clonotype originated in a woman older than 75 with acute or convalescent COVID-19. The chain uses TRBV29-1 and TRBJ1-6; 10 bases match TRBD1. CDR3 sequence reads: CSVGDRGSPLHF. Written as DNA, the CDR3 is TGCAGCGTTGGGGACAGGGGTTCACCCCTCCACTTT.